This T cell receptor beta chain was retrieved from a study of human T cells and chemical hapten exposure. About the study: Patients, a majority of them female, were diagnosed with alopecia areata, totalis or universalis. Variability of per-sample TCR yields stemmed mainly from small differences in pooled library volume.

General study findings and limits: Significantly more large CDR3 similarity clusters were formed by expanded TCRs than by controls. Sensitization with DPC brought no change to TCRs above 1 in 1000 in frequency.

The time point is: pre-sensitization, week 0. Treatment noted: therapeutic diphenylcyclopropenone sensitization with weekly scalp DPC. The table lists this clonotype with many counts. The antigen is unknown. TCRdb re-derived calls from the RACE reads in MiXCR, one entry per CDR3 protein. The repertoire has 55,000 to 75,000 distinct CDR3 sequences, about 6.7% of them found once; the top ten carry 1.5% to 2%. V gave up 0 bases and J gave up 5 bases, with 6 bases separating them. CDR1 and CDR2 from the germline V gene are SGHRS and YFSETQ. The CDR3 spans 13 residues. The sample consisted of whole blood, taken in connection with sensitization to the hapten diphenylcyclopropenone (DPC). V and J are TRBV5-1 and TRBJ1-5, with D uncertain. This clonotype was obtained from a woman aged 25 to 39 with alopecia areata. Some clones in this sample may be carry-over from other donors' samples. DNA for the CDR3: TGCGCCAGCAGCTTGGCGGGGTATCAGCCCCAGCATTTT. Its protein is CASSLAGYQPQHF.